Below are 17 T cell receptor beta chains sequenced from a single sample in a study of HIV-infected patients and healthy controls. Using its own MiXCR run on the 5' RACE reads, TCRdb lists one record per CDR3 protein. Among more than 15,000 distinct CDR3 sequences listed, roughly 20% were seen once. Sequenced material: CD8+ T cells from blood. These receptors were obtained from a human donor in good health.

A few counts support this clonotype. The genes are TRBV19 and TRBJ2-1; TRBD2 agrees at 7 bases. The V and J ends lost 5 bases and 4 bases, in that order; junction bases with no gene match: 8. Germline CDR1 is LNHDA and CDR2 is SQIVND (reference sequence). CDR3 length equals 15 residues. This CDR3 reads CASSFGLADYNEQFF. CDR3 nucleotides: TGTGCCAGTAGTTTCGGTCTAGCGGATTACAATGAGCAGTTCTTC.

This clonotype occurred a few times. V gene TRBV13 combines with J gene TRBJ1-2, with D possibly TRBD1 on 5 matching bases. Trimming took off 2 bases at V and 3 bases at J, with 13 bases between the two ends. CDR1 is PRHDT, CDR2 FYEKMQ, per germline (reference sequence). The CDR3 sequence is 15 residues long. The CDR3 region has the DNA TGTGCCAGCAGCTTACGGGGTGTAGGGGACTATGGCTACACCTTC. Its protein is CASSLRGVGDYGYTF.

The CDR3: CASSLARSNYGYTF. CDR3 in DNA: TGTGCCAGCAGCTTGGCCCGCTCTAACTATGGCTACACCTTC. The rearrangement links TRBV5-6 to TRBJ1-2; D is ambiguous. Germline V gene lookup returns CDR1 SGHDT and CDR2 YYEEEE. V shed 0 bases and J shed 0 bases, with 6 bases lying between them. This CDR3 comprises 14 residues.

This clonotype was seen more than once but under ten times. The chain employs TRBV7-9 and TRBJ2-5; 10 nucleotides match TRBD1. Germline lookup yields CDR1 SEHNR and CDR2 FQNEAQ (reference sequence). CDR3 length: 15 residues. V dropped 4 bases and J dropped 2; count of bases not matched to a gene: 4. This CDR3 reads CASSSGQGGQETQYF. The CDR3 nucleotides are TGTGCCAGCAGCTCCGGACAGGGGGGACAAGAGACCCAGTACTTC.

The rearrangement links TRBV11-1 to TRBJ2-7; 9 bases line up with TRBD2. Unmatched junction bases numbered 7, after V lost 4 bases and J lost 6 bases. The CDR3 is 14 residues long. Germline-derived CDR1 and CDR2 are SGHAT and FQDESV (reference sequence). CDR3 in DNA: TGTGCCAGCAGCTCAGCGGGAGGTAGTCGCGAGCAGTACTTC. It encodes CASSSAGGSREQYF.

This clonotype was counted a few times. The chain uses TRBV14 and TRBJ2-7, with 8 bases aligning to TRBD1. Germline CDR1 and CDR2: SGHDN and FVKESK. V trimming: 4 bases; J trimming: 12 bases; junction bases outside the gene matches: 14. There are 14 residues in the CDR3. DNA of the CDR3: TGTGCCAGCAGCCCAGCATCCCCGAGGACAGGGTGGTACTTC. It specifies CASSPASPRTGWYF.

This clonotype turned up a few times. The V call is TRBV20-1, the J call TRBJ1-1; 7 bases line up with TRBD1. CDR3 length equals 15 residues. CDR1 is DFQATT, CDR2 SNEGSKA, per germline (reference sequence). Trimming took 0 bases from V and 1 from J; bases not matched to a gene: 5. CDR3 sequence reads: CSARDDRAPNTEAFF. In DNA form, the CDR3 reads TGCAGTGCTAGAGATGACAGGGCCCCGAACACTGAAGCTTTCTTT.

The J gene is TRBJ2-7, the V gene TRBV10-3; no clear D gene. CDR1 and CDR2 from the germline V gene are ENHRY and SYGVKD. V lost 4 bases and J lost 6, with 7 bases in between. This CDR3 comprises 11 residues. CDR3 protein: CAISGSSEQYF. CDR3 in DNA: TGTGCCATCAGTGGGAGTTCCGAGCAGTACTTC.

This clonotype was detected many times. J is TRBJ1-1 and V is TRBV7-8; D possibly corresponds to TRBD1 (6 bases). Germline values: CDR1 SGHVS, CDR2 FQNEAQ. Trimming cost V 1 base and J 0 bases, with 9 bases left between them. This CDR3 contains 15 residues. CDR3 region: CASSLGTGLNTEAFF. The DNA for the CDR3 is TGTGCCAGCAGCTTAGGTACAGGGCTGAACACTGAAGCTTTCTTT.

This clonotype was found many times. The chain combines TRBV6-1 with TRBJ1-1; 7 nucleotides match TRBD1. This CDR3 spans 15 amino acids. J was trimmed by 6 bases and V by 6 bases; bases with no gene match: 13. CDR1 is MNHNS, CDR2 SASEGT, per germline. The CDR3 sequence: CASRETRGQSPEAFF. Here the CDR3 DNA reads TGTGCCAGCAGAGAAACTAGGGGGCAAAGCCCTGAAGCTTTCTTT.

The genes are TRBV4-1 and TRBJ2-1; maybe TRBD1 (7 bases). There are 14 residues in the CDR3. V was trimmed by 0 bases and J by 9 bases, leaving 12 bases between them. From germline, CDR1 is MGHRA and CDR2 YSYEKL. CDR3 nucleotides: TGCGCCAGCAGCCAAGAGGGCCAGGGGGGTGAGCAGTTCTTC. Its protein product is CASSQEGQGGEQFF.

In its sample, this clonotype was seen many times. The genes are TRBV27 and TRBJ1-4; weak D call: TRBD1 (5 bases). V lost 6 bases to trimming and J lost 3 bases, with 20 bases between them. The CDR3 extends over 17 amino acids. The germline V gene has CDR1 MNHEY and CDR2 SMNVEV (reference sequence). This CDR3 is CASREGLTTGANEKLFF. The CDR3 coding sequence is TGTGCCAGCAGGGAGGGACTAACCACAGGTGCTAATGAAAAACTGTTTTTT.

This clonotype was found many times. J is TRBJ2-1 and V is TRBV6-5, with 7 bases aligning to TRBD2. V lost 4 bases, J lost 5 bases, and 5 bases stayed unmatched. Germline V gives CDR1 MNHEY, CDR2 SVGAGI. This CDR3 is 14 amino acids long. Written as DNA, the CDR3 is TGTGCCAGCAGTTTCACGGGGGGTCACAATGAGCAGTTCTTC. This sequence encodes CASSFTGGHNEQFF.

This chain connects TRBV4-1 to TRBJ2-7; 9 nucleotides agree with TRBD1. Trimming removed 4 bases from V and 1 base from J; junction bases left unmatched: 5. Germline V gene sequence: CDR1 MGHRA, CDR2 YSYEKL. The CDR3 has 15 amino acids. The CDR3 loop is CASSLFGTGSYEQYF. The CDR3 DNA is TGCGCCAGCAGCCTTTTCGGGACAGGGTCCTACGAGCAGTACTTC.

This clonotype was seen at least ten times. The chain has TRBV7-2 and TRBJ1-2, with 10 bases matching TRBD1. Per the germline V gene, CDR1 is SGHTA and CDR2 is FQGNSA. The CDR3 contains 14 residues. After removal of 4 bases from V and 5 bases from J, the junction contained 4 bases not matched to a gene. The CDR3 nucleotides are TGTGCCAGCAGCTCCGGGACAGGGGCATATGGCTACACCTTC. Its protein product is CASSSGTGAYGYTF.

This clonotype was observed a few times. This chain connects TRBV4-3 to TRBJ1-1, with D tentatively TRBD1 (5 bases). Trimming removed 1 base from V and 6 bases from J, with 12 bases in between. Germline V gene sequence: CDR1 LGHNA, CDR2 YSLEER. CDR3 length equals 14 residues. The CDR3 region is CASSQGIREAEAFF. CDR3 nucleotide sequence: TGCGCCAGCAGCCAAGGAATCAGGGAGGCTGAAGCTTTCTTT.

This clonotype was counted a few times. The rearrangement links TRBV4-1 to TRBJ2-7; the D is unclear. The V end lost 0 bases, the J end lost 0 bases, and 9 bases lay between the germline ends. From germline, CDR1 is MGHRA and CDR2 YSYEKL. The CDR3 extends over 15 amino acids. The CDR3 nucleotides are TGCGCCAGCAGCCAAGATCACGGACGCTCCTACGAGCAGTACTTC. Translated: CASSQDHGRSYEQYF.